The T cell receptor beta chain under discussion was sequenced for a study of T cells in Graves' hyperthyroidism and ophthalmopathy. Study-wide context: Peripheral blood samples were taken at initial diagnosis, prior to any treatment. General study findings and limits: Among thyroid clonotypes expanded above 0.001, most also appeared in blood.

Researchers barred patients who had uncontrolled infection, other autoimmune disease, pregnancy or lactation. This clonotype was counted many times. Its antigen is still unknown. Amplification targeted TCR beta CDR3 regions from RNA transcripts. First-round RT-PCR with HTBI primers amplified the TCR CDR3 region. TCRdb called the multiplex PCR reads again in MiXCR, with one record for every CDR3 protein. The table has approximately 610,000 distinct CDR3 sequences, roughly 14% seen once. Germline V CDR1 and CDR2: SGHRS, YFSETQ. This CDR3 is 14 amino acids long. V lost 4 bases and J 2 bases, leaving 12 bases between the germline ends.

This clonotype was sampled from a woman aged 40 to 50 with Graves' ophthalmopathy. This sequence joins TRBV5-1 and TRBJ2-5, with D possibly being TRBD1 (6 bases). The sample taken for sequencing was blood. CDR3 sequence (DNA): TGCGCCAGCAGCAGAACACAGGGTCAAGAGACCCAGTACTTC. It translates to CASSRTQGQETQYF.